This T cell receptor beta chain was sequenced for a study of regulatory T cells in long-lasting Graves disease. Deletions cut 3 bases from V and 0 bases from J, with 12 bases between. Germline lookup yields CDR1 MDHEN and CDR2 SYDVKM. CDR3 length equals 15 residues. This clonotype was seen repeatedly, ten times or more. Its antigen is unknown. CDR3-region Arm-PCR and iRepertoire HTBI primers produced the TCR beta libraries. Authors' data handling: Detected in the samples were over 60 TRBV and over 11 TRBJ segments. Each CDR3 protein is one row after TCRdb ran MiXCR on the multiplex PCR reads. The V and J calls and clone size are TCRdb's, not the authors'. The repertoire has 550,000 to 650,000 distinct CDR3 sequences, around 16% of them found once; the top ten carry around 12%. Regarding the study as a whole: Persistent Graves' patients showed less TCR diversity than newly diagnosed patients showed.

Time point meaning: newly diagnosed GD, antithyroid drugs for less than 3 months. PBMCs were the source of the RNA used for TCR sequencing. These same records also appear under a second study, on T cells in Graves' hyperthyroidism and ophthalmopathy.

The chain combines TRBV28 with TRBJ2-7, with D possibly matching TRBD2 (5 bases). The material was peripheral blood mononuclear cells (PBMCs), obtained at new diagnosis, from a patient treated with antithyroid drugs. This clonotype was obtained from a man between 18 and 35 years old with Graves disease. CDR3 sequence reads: CASSFSGRSSYEQYF. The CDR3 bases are TGTGCCAGCAGTTTTTCGGGGAGAAGCTCCTACGAGCAGTACTTC. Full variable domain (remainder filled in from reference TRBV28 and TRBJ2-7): DVKVTQSSRYLVKRTGEKVFLECVQDMDHENMFWYRQDPGLGLRLIYFSYDVKMKEKGDIPEGYSVSREKKERFSLILESASTNQTSMYLCASSFSGRSSYEQYFGPGTRLTVT.